Following are 28 T cell receptor beta chains from one sample sequenced in a study of blood T cell repertoires in COVID-19. Libraries were prepared by immunoSEQ multiplex PCR; TCRdb keeps only in-frame clonotypes and omits some of them. The sample carries approximately 270,000 clones, roughly 86% recorded once. Sequenced sample: PBMCs or T cells enriched from blood (not recorded which). The receptors here all came from a woman in her sixties or seventies who had recovered from COVID-19.

In the case of this clone: Germline is not matched at one junction end, which may reflect a read error. V usage is TRBV27 and J usage is TRBJ1-1; the match to TRBD1 covers 9 bases. Per the germline V gene, CDR1 is MNHEY and CDR2 is SMNVEV (reference sequence). The CDR3 is made up of 14 amino acids. CDR3 bases: TGTGCCAGCAGTCTATCTACAGGGGGCCCTGAAGCTTTCTTT. Translated, it gives CASSLSTGGPEAFF.

The chain is built from TRBV6-5 and TRBJ1-3, with unresolved D. The V end lost 6 bases, the J end lost 0 bases, and 6 bases lay between the germline ends. From germline, CDR1 is MNHEY and CDR2 SVGAGI. The CDR3 contains 13 residues. In DNA form, the CDR3 reads TGTGCCAGCAGAAGCCACTCTGGAAACACCATATATTTT. The encoded protein is CASRSHSGNTIYF.

With respect to this clone: An end of the junction does not agree with germline; a read error may underlie this. This chain joins TRBV12-3 or TRBV12-4 and TRBJ1-5, with 8 bases identical to TRBD1. The CDR3 contains 12 residues. The CDR3 DNA sequence: TGTGCCAGCAGCCCCCAGGGACAGGCCCAGAGTTTT. Translating it yields CASSPQGQAQSF.

V and J are TRBV9 and TRBJ1-3; no clear D gene. The CDR3 has 15 residues. The V end lost 3 bases, the J end lost 0 bases, and 10 bases lay between the germline ends. CDR1 is SGDLS and CDR2 is YYNGEE in the germline V gene. The CDR3 coding sequence is TGTGCCAGCAGCGCGACTTCTTACTCTGGAAACACCATATATTTT. It is translated as CASSATSYSGNTIYF.

The DNA for the CDR3 is TGTGCCACCAGCCCGGGACAGTTTAACGAGCAGTACTTC. Amino acids: CATSPGQFNEQYF. V and J are TRBV24-1 and TRBJ2-7; TRBD1 matches 7 bases. The germline CDR1 and CDR2 sequences are KGHDR and SFDVKD. V was clipped by 7 bases and J by 5 bases; unmatched bases: 7. CDR3 size: 13 residues.

This rearrangement joins TRBV5-1 to TRBJ2-5; TRBD2 aligns across 7 bases. This CDR3 has 15 residues. CDR1 is SGHRS and CDR2 is YFSETQ in the germline V gene. The V and J ends lost 4 bases and 0 bases, in that order; junction bases with no gene match: 6. The CDR3 spells CASSASGTHQETQYF. As DNA, the CDR3 is TGCGCCAGCAGCGCCAGCGGGACCCACCAAGAGACCCAGTACTTC. Based on the CDR3 plus reference TRBV5-1 and TRBJ2-5, the full variable domain is KAGVTQTPRYLIKTRGQQVTLSCSPISGHRSVSWYQQTPGQGLQFLFEYFSETQRNKGNFPGRFSGRQFSNSRSEMNVSTLELGDSALYLCASSASGTHQETQYFGPGTRLLVL.

This clone has only one observation. The genes are TRBV15 and TRBJ2-7; TRBD1 is a possible D gene (6 bases). Germline V gene sequence: CDR1 LNHNV, CDR2 YYDKDF (reference sequence). This CDR3 has 17 residues. Trimming pared 4 bases from V and 1 base from J, leaving 20 bases between. The CDR3 DNA reads as TGTGCCACCAGCATTGACAGGCCTCTCGTTTTGTCCTACGAGCAGTACTTC. It codes for CATSIDRPLVLSYEQYF.

V is TRBV7-3 and J is TRBJ1-6, with D maybe TRBD1 (6 bases). Germline assignment: CDR1 SGHTA and CDR2 FQGTGA. The germline V and J ends were trimmed by 2 bases and 7 bases, with 15 bases remaining between them. CDR3 length equals 16 residues. The CDR3 reads CASSLFGQGSNSPLHF. CDR3 coding DNA: TGTGCCAGCAGCTTATTTGGGCAGGGGTCGAATTCACCCCTCCACTTT.

J is TRBJ1-2 and V is TRBV19, with D unresolved. CDR3 length: 13 amino acids. Between the trimmed V and J ends, which lost 6 bases and 1 base, there was a span of 9 bases. Germline V gene data show CDR1 as LNHDA and CDR2 as SQIVND (reference sequence). The CDR3 sequence: CASSLQLNYGYTF. CDR3 in DNA: TGTGCCAGTAGCCTACAGCTTAACTATGGCTACACCTTC.

This clone showed up just a few times. The V call is TRBV27, the J call TRBJ1-6; D unclear. V was clipped by 10 bases and J by 2 bases, with 6 bases between them. Germline loops: CDR1 MNHEY, CDR2 SMNVEV (reference sequence). The CDR3 extends over 12 amino acids. The CDR3 protein is CATSPYNSPLHF. DNA of the CDR3: TGTGCCACCTCCCCCTATAATTCACCCCTCCACTTT.

This chain joins TRBV15 and TRBJ2-5; D might be TRBD1 (5 bases). V was cut by 2 bases and J by 4 bases, with 8 bases left in between. The germline gives CDR1 LNHNV, CDR2 YYDKDF (reference sequence). The CDR3 covers 13 residues. This CDR3 is CATSRQGRETQYF. The CDR3 DNA sequence: TGTGCCACCAGCAGACAGGGCCGAGAGACCCAGTACTTC.

This CDR3 is CASTQGYSYEQYF. CDR3 bases: TGTGCCAGCACCCAGGGGTACTCCTACGAGCAGTACTTC. The V gene is TRBV7-6, the J gene TRBJ2-7; TRBD1 might be the D (6 bases). Germline V gives CDR1 SGHVS, CDR2 FNYEAQ. V dropped 7 bases and J dropped 0 bases, with 10 bases sitting between them. The CDR3 is 13 residues long.

V is TRBV13 and J is TRBJ2-1, with 7 bases aligning to TRBD2. The ends lost 0 bases at V and 5 bases at J; junction bases unmatched: 7. From germline, CDR1 is PRHDT and CDR2 FYEKMQ (reference sequence). This CDR3 comprises 16 residues. The DNA for the CDR3 is TGTGCCAGCAGCTTAGGTCCAGCGGGACCACACAATGAGCAGTTCTTC. It codes for CASSLGPAGPHNEQFF.

This chain uses TRBV5-7 with TRBJ1-5, with 7 bases lining up with TRBD1. TRBV5-7 is annotated as an ORF whose role is uncertain. Germline trimming cut 3 bases from V and 3 bases from J; bases unmatched to any gene: 9. The CDR3 is 16 amino acids. The CDR3 here is CASSWNQGEHNQPQHF. The CDR3 DNA sequence: TGTGCCAGCAGCTGGAACCAGGGGGAGCACAATCAGCCCCAGCATTTT.

This sequence joins TRBV5-1 and TRBJ2-7, with 10 bases identical to TRBD1. CDR1 and CDR2 (germline): SGHRS, YFSETQ. Trimming cost V 0 bases and J 5 bases; bases outside gene matches: 5. The CDR3 extends over 15 amino acids. The CDR3 nucleotides read TGCGCCAGCAGCTTGGCGGGACAGGGGTCCCACGAGCAGTACTTC. This sequence encodes CASSLAGQGSHEQYF.

CDR3 protein: CAWSTGLGTEAFF. CDR3 in DNA: TGTGCCTGGAGTACAGGATTGGGCACTGAAGCTTTCTTT. The chain has TRBV30 and TRBJ1-1; possible D gene TRBD1, 5 bases. Trimming took 2 bases from V and 4 from J, leaving 11 bases between them. Germline CDR1 reads GTSNPN; CDR2 reads SVGIG (reference sequence). This CDR3 is 13 amino acids long.

The chain links TRBV5-1 to TRBJ2-1; 7 nucleotides align to TRBD1. V was pared by 1 base and J by 2 bases, with 3 bases of the junction left unmatched. Per the germline V gene, CDR1 is SGHRS and CDR2 is YFSETQ. The CDR3 has 15 residues. The CDR3 bases are TGCGCCAGCAGCTTGAGTGACAGGGCCTACAATGAGCAGTTCTTC. Amino acids: CASSLSDRAYNEQFF.

This chain links TRBV2 with TRBJ1-1; 9 bases are a match to TRBD1. The junction had 3 bases not matched to a gene; V was cut back by 3 bases and J by 1 base. This CDR3 region has 15 residues. Germline V gene lookup returns CDR1 SNHLY and CDR2 FYNNEI. CDR3 DNA: TGTGCCAGCAGTGAGTTACAGGGGGCGAACACTGAAGCTTTCTTT. Translating gives CASSELQGANTEAFF.

V and J are TRBV5-1 and TRBJ1-1; 8 bases are a match to TRBD1. The V gene end was trimmed by 4 bases and the J gene end by 1 base; junction bases not matched to a gene: 9. The germline V gene has CDR1 SGHRS and CDR2 YFSETQ. The CDR3 covers 16 residues. The CDR3 DNA reads as TGCGCCAGCAGCCCTCTTCAAGGGACAGGGAACACTGAAGCTTTCTTT. Translated, it gives CASSPLQGTGNTEAFF.

V and J are TRBV7-9 and TRBJ1-1; 10 bases are a match to TRBD1. The CDR3 totals 15 residues. Germline lookup yields CDR1 SEHNR and CDR2 FQNEAQ (reference sequence). V was pared by 7 bases and J by 1 base, with 6 bases of the junction left unmatched. Here the CDR3 DNA reads TGTGCCAGCACTGGGACAGGGGTGGGGAACACTGAAGCTTTCTTT. It specifies CASTGTGVGNTEAFF.

The V and J genes are TRBV19 and TRBJ2-3; 10 bases are shared with TRBD1. J gave up 5 bases and V 4 bases, and 9 bases lay outside the gene matches. CDR1 LNHDA and CDR2 SQIVND come from the germline V gene (reference sequence). This CDR3 region has 16 residues. CDR3 loop: CASSTPGDRGRDTQYF. The CDR3 DNA is TGTGCCAGTAGTACCCCGGGGGACAGGGGACGAGATACGCAGTATTTT.

V is TRBV5-1 and J is TRBJ2-3, with D possibly being TRBD2 (6 bases). Germline V gene lookup returns CDR1 SGHRS and CDR2 YFSETQ. CDR3 length equals 14 residues. The ends were cut back, 6 bases at V and 5 bases at J, with 16 bases in the middle. The CDR3 loop reads CASTVGGIRDTQYF. CDR3 DNA sequence: TGCGCCAGCACGGTTGGCGGGATCAGAGATACGCAGTATTTT.

The rearrangement links TRBV5-4 to TRBJ1-2; D gene uncertain. Trimming pared 1 base from V and 14 bases from J, leaving 21 bases between. The CDR3 extends over 14 amino acids. Per the germline V gene, CDR1 is SGHNT and CDR2 is YYREEE (reference sequence). CDR3 region: CASSLISKLRRKTF. The CDR3 DNA reads TGTGCCAGCAGCTTGATCAGCAAACTAAGGAGGAAAACCTTC. The full variable domain, in which reference TRBV5-4 and TRBJ1-2 provide the parts outside the CDR3, is ETGVTQSPTHLIKTRGQQVTLRCSSQSGHNTVSWYQQALGQGPQFIFQYYREEENGRGNFPPRFSGLQFPNYSSELNVNALELDDSALYLCASSLISKLRRKTFGSGTRLTVV.

In nucleotides, the CDR3 is TGTGCCAGCAGCGTCGCGGGAGTGGGAACCGGGGAGCTGTTTTTT. Translated, it gives CASSVAGVGTGELFF. V gene TRBV9 combines with J gene TRBJ2-2; 7 bases line up with TRBD2. The CDR3 is made up of 15 amino acids. The germline V gene encodes CDR1 SGDLS and CDR2 YYNGEE. Trimming removed 2 bases from V and 5 bases from J; junction bases left unmatched: 6.

CDR3 bases: TGTGCCACCAGCACCTGGACAGATGAAAAACTGTTTTTT. The encoded protein is CATSTWTDEKLFF. V is TRBV15 and J is TRBJ1-4; a weak D match, TRBD1 (6 bases). Germline V gives CDR1 LNHNV, CDR2 YYDKDF (reference sequence). The CDR3 is 13 amino acids. V lost 4 bases and J lost 6, with 9 bases in between.

V gene TRBV14 combines with J gene TRBJ1-6, with no clear D. Germline lookup yields CDR1 SGHDN and CDR2 FVKESK. Trimming pared 0 bases from V and 6 bases from J, leaving 12 bases between. This CDR3 contains 16 residues. CDR3 region: CASSQEAWQINSPLHF. The CDR3 DNA follows: TGTGCCAGCAGCCAAGAGGCCTGGCAGATTAATTCACCCCTCCACTTT.

The chain carries TRBV5-1 and TRBJ1-4; D not resolved. The CDR3 contains 16 residues. The V and J ends lost 0 bases and 5 bases respectively, with 14 bases between them. Germline V gene sequence: CDR1 SGHRS, CDR2 YFSETQ. This chain's CDR3 is CASSLAGGVGNEKLFF. CDR3 nucleotides: TGCGCCAGCAGCTTGGCTGGAGGCGTTGGAAATGAAAAACTGTTTTTT.

V gene TRBV28 combines with J gene TRBJ2-1, with 7 bases matching TRBD2. Germline CDR1 reads MDHEN; CDR2 reads SYDVKM. The J segment lost 2 bases and the V segment lost 5 bases, leaving 3 bases of the junction unmatched. The CDR3 runs to 14 residues. For the CDR3, the DNA is TGTGCCAGCAGTCCCCGGGGGGCCTACAATGAGCAGTTCTTC. This encodes CASSPRGAYNEQFF.